A single sample is the source of the 28 T cell receptor beta chains below, sequenced in a study of blood T cell repertoires in COVID-19. TCRdb's copy holds only in-frame clones and misses some; the assay was immunoSEQ multiplex PCR. The table includes some 220,000 clones, about 83% detected once. Sequenced material: peripheral blood. These receptors were obtained from a human donor in a cohort sampled during active COVID-19.

In its sample, this clone was seen a few times. The CDR3 protein is CASSPGTGDNYGYTF. As DNA, the CDR3 is TGTGCCAGCAGCCCCGGGACAGGGGATAACTATGGCTACACCTTC. The rearrangement joins TRBV5-6 to TRBJ1-2; TRBD1 matches at 10 bases. The V gene end was trimmed by 4 bases and the J gene end by 1 base; junction bases not matched to a gene: 4. The CDR3 extends over 15 amino acids. Germline CDR1 and CDR2: SGHDT and YYEEEE. The full variable domain, in which reference TRBV5-6 and TRBJ1-2 provide the parts outside the CDR3, is DAGVTQSPTHLIKTRGQQVTLRCSPKSGHDTVSWYQQALGQGPQFIFQYYEEEERQRGNFPDRFSGHQFPNYSSELNVNALLLGDSALYLCASSPGTGDNYGYTFGSGTRLTVV.

The rearrangement links TRBV9 to TRBJ2-5; no reliable D call. Germline V CDR1 and CDR2: SGDLS, YYNGEE. V was clipped by 0 bases and J by 3 bases, with 9 bases between them. The CDR3 is 14 residues long. The CDR3 loop is CASSVALGKETQYF. CDR3 DNA sequence: TGTGCCAGCAGCGTAGCTCTAGGAAAAGAGACCCAGTACTTC.

CDR3 sequence (DNA): TGTGCCAGCAGCCCGGTAGCGGGAGGGCCGGAGCAGTACTTC. It yields the protein CASSPVAGGPEQYF. The rearrangement links TRBV5-4 to TRBJ2-7; TRBD2 aligns across 11 bases. CDR3 length: 14 residues. CDR1 and CDR2 from the germline V gene are SGHNT and YYREEE (reference sequence). V was pared by 4 bases and J by 7 bases, with 7 bases of the junction left unmatched.

This clone was seen a few times. The chain carries TRBV5-1 and TRBJ1-2; unclear D gene. This CDR3 has 12 residues. In germline, CDR1 is SGHRS, CDR2 YFSETQ. V shed 0 bases and J shed 6 bases, with 6 bases lying between them. The CDR3, as DNA: TGCGCCAGCAGCTTGGCCCCCGATGGCTACACCTTC. Translated, it gives CASSLAPDGYTF.

This clone was found once. V usage is TRBV5-1 and J usage is TRBJ2-2; perhaps TRBD1 as D (6 bases). Per the germline V gene, CDR1 is SGHRS and CDR2 is YFSETQ. Trimming took 5 bases from V and 0 from J, leaving 8 bases between them. This CDR3 contains 14 residues. Written as DNA, the CDR3 is TGCGCCAGCAGGGGGACAACGAACACCGGGGAGCTGTTTTTT. Its translation: CASRGTTNTGELFF. The entire variable domain, with the rest obtained from reference TRBV5-1 and TRBJ2-2, is as follows: KAGVTQTPRYLIKTRGQQVTLSCSPISGHRSVSWYQQTPGQGLQFLFEYFSETQRNKGNFPGRFSGRQFSNSRSEMNVSTLELGDSALYLCASRGTTNTGELFFGEGSRLTVL.

The rearrangement links TRBV3-1 (or the pseudogene TRBV3-2) to TRBJ1-6, with D hard to call. CDR1 LGHDT and CDR2 YNNKEL come from the germline V gene (reference sequence). CDR3 length: 17 residues. V gave up 5 bases and J gave up 0 bases, with 14 bases separating them. As DNA, the CDR3 is TGTGCCAGCAGCGTTAGGACTAGGAGCTCCTATAATTCACCCCTCCACTTT. Amino acids: CASSVRTRSSYNSPLHF.

The rearrangement uses TRBV5-1 and TRBJ2-7; possibly TRBD1 for D (6 bases). Germline V gene lookup returns CDR1 SGHRS and CDR2 YFSETQ. This CDR3 is 15 amino acids long. V was shortened by 8 bases and J by 2 bases, with 20 bases between the two germline ends. CDR3 residues: CASRGRDRTTYEQYF. CDR3 sequence (DNA): TGCGCCAGTCGAGGGCGAGACAGGACCACCTACGAGCAGTACTTC.

The rearrangement joins TRBV14 to TRBJ2-7; possibly TRBD2 for D (6 bases). V gave up 5 bases and J gave up 7 bases, with 15 bases separating them. Germline V gene sequence: CDR1 SGHDN, CDR2 FVKESK. This CDR3 is 13 amino acids long. DNA of the CDR3: TGTGCCAGCAGCTCAGGACTATTTGGAGAGCAGTACTTC. It is translated as CASSSGLFGEQYF.

The chain links TRBV10-3 to TRBJ2-2, with TRBD2 matching over 10 bases. Germline V gene sequence: CDR1 ENHRY, CDR2 SYGVKD. The junction had 6 bases not matched to a gene; V was cut back by 7 bases and J by 7 bases. The CDR3 spans 14 residues. For the CDR3, the DNA is TGTGCCATCAAGCGGGAGGGCCGCGGCGGGGAGCTGTTTTTT. This encodes CAIKREGRGGELFF.

This chain links TRBV9 with TRBJ1-4; TRBD1 aligns across 10 bases. The V segment lost 4 bases and the J segment 7 bases; nucleotides outside the gene matches: 7. The CDR3 spans 15 residues. From germline, CDR1 is SGDLS and CDR2 YYNGEE. The CDR3 loop reads CASSMTGGLSEKLFF. Here the CDR3 DNA reads TGTGCCAGCAGCATGACAGGGGGCTTAAGTGAAAAACTGTTTTTT.

V is TRBV19 and J is TRBJ1-1; D unclear. Germline CDR1 reads LNHDA; CDR2 reads SQIVND (reference sequence). The germline V and J ends were trimmed by 4 bases and 5 bases, with 14 bases remaining between them. The CDR3 is made up of 14 amino acids. The CDR3 loop is CASSTPGILTEAFF. CDR3 nucleotides: TGTGCCAGTAGTACCCCCGGGATCTTGACTGAAGCTTTCTTT.

A few counts support this clone. V and J are TRBV9 and TRBJ1-1; possible D gene TRBD1, 5 bases. Germline V CDR1 and CDR2: SGDLS, YYNGEE. V dropped 3 bases and J dropped 1 base, with 19 bases sitting between them. The CDR3 covers 17 residues. DNA for the CDR3: TGTGCCAGCAGCGCTAGCGGGGCAGTCAACCGGAACACTGAAGCTTTCTTT. Amino acid sequence: CASSASGAVNRNTEAFF.

The chain links TRBV28 to TRBJ2-7; 8 bases are shared with TRBD1. Germline trimming cut 6 bases from V and 3 bases from J; bases unmatched to any gene: 7. Germline V lookup: CDR1 MDHEN, CDR2 SYDVKM. This CDR3 comprises 14 residues. The CDR3, as DNA: TGTGCCAGCAGAGGGGCAGGGGGCAACTACGAGCAGTACTTC. Its translation is CASRGAGGNYEQYF.

V and J are TRBV3-1 (or the pseudogene TRBV3-2) and TRBJ1-1, with a tentative D call TRBD1 (6 bases). The germline V gene encodes CDR1 LGHDT and CDR2 YNNKEL (reference sequence). The CDR3 length is 15 residues. Between the trimmed V and J ends, which lost 1 base and 2 bases, there was a span of 11 bases. The CDR3 sequence is CASSQAGTLNTEAFF. The CDR3 bases are TGTGCCAGCAGCCAAGCCGGGACACTTAACACTGAAGCTTTCTTT.

The chain carries TRBV11-1 and TRBJ1-2; possibly TRBD1 for D (5 bases). The CDR3 sequence is 15 residues long. Trimming took off 0 bases at V and 5 bases at J, with 13 bases between the two ends. Looked up from germline, CDR1 is SGHAT and CDR2 is FQDESV (reference sequence). The CDR3 bases are TGTGCCAGCAGCTTAGCAAGGGACTCCTTTTATGGCTACACCTTC. Translated, it gives CASSLARDSFYGYTF.

The V call is TRBV7-3, the J call TRBJ1-5, with 9 bases lining up with TRBD1. The CDR3 has 14 residues. Germline CDR1 reads SGHTA; CDR2 reads FQGTGA. V lost 5 bases to trimming and J lost 4 bases; unmatched junction nucleotides: 3. The DNA of the CDR3 is TGTGCCAGCAGCCTGACAGGGGGGAATCAGCCCCAGCATTTT. Residues: CASSLTGGNQPQHF. The full variable domain, with the rest looked up from reference TRBV7-3 and TRBJ1-5, is GAGVSQTPSNKVTEKGKYVELRCDPISGHTALYWYRQSLGQGPEFLIYFQGTGAADDSGLPNDRFFAVRPEGSVSTLKIQRTERGDSAVYLCASSLTGGNQPQHFGDGTRLSIL.

This clone was found once. The rearrangement joins TRBV27 to TRBJ1-4; TRBD1 matches 7 bases. With V trimmed by 5 bases and J by 5 bases, 5 bases remained unmatched. The germline V gene has CDR1 MNHEY and CDR2 SMNVEV (reference sequence). CDR3 size: 14 residues. CDR3 amino acids: CASSRQGRNEKLFF. The CDR3 nucleotides read TGTGCCAGCAGTAGACAGGGAAGGAATGAAAAACTGTTTTTT. Supplemented by reference TRBV27 and TRBJ1-4, the full variable domain reads EAQVTQNPRYLITVTGKKLTVTCSQNMNHEYMSWYRQDPGLGLRQIYYSMNVEVTDKGDVPEGYKVSRKEKRNFPLILESPSPNQTSLYFCASSRQGRNEKLFFGSGTQLSVL.

The chain combines TRBV24-1 with TRBJ1-4; the D gene is possibly TRBD1 (5 bases). CDR3 length: 17 amino acids. V dropped 0 bases and J dropped 0 bases, with 10 bases sitting between them. CDR1 is KGHDR, CDR2 SFDVKD, per germline. Written as DNA, the CDR3 is TGTGCCACCAGTGATTTGTGGGGGGATGCAACTAATGAAAAACTGTTTTTT. This gives the protein CATSDLWGDATNEKLFF.

The V gene is TRBV5-6, the J gene TRBJ1-2, with D possibly TRBD1 on 5 matching bases. The germline CDR1 and CDR2 sequences are SGHDT and YYEEEE. V was cut by 7 bases and J by 7 bases, with 17 bases left in between. The CDR3 has 13 residues. The CDR3 DNA reads TGTGCCAGCTTGCCGCAGGGAATTGGTGGCTACACCTTC. Residues: CASLPQGIGGYTF.

The chain uses TRBV11-3 and TRBJ2-2; maybe TRBD1 (6 bases). Trimming cost V 7 bases and J 2 bases, with 11 bases left between them. Germline lookup yields CDR1 SGHNT and CDR2 YENEEA. CDR3 size: 14 residues. Written as DNA, the CDR3 is TGTGCCAGCACCATACAGGGTAACACCGGGGAGCTGTTTTTT. Translated, it gives CASTIQGNTGELFF.

The V and J genes are TRBV25-1 and TRBJ2-7, with 9 bases matching TRBD1. Germline lookup yields CDR1 MGHDK and CDR2 SYGVNS. The trim removed 7 bases at V and 9 bases at J, leaving 7 bases unmatched. The CDR3 totals 12 residues. The CDR3 coding sequence is TGTGCCAGCACACCGGGACAGGGCTTGCAGTACTTC. It translates to CASTPGQGLQYF.

The V and J genes are TRBV7-2 and TRBJ2-2; D is unresolved. The CDR3 spans 14 residues. V lost 1 base and J lost 4, with 7 bases in between. The V gene's germline CDR1 is SGHTA and CDR2 FQGNSA. CDR3: CASSLGGGTGELFF. In DNA, the CDR3 is TGTGCCAGCAGCTTAGGTGGCGGCACCGGGGAGCTGTTTTTT.

The rearrangement links TRBV7-2 to TRBJ1-4, with TRBD1 matching 7 bases. The junction had 4 bases not matched to a gene; V was cut back by 2 bases and J by 4 bases. Germline values: CDR1 SGHTA, CDR2 FQGNSA. The CDR3 covers 15 residues. The CDR3 reads CASSLTGVLNEKLFF. In DNA, the CDR3 is TGTGCCAGCAGCTTAACAGGGGTCCTTAATGAAAAACTGTTTTTT. The full variable domain, rest sourced from reference TRBV7-2 and TRBJ1-4, is GAGVSQSPSNKVTEKGKDVELRCDPISGHTALYWYRQSLGQGLEFLIYFQGNSAPDKSGLPSDRFSAERTGGSVSTLTIQRTQQEDSAVYLCASSLTGVLNEKLFFGSGTQLSVL.

The rearrangement uses TRBV10-1 and TRBJ2-3, with TRBD2 identical over 10 bases. The CDR3 extends over 18 amino acids. Trimming removed 5 bases from V and 1 base from J; junction bases left unmatched: 12. The V gene's germline CDR1 is WNHNN and CDR2 SYGVQD (reference sequence). CDR3 protein: CASSLSSGSAVGTDTQYF. The DNA of the CDR3 is TGCGCCAGCAGTCTATCTAGCGGGAGTGCCGTTGGCACAGATACGCAGTATTTT.

This chain uses TRBV5-1 with TRBJ1-1; perhaps TRBD1 as D (6 bases). The length of the CDR3 is 15 residues. Trimming cost V 2 bases and J 0 bases, with 11 bases left between them. The germline gives CDR1 SGHRS, CDR2 YFSETQ. The CDR3 nucleotides are TGCGCCAGCAGCTTACTCCAGGGGTTGAACACTGAAGCTTTCTTT. Encoded protein: CASSLLQGLNTEAFF.

The rearrangement joins TRBV28 to TRBJ1-1; no firm D call. The CDR3 runs 13 residues. Germline V gives CDR1 MDHEN, CDR2 SYDVKM. Trimming cost V 5 bases and J 1 base, with 8 bases left between them. The DNA for the CDR3 is TGTGCCAGCAGTCAAGTTAGGAACACTGAAGCTTTCTTT. Translated: CASSQVRNTEAFF.

V is TRBV6-5 and J is TRBJ2-1, with 7 bases lining up with TRBD1. The V and J ends lost 8 bases and 5 bases, in that order; junction bases with no gene match: 9. The CDR3 spans 14 residues. Germline values: CDR1 MNHEY, CDR2 SVGAGI. The CDR3: CASSTGQENNEQFF. CDR3 nucleotides: TGTGCCAGCTCCACCGGACAGGAAAACAATGAGCAGTTCTTC.

The rearrangement uses TRBV4-1 and TRBJ2-1; no reliable D call. Germline V CDR1 and CDR2: MGHRA, YSYEKL. The CDR3 has 14 amino acids. V was clipped by 4 bases and J by 0 bases, with 7 bases between them. The CDR3 here is CASSRSSSYNEQFF. In DNA form, the CDR3 reads TGCGCCAGCAGCCGGTCGAGCTCCTACAATGAGCAGTTCTTC.